Each of the 32 T cell receptor beta chains below was sequenced from the same sample in a study of identical twins. Each CDR3 protein is one row after TCRdb ran MiXCR on the 5' RACE reads. Among about 340,000 distinct CDR3 sequences, roughly 9% were seen once, and the ten largest hold 8% to 10%. The sequenced sample was naive T cells sorted from blood. The source of these receptors is a woman in her 50s in good health.

This clonotype has only a few counts. The chain joins TRBV11-3 to TRBJ2-1, with 7 bases matching TRBD1. CDR1 and CDR2 (germline): SGHNT, YENEEA. This CDR3 has 15 residues. V was clipped by 3 bases and J by 6 bases; unmatched bases: 8. CDR3 in DNA: TGTGCCAGCAGCTTTGACAGGGTGACCCTCAATGAGCAGTTCTTC. This encodes CASSFDRVTLNEQFF. Complete variable domain (other parts from reference TRBV11-3 and TRBJ2-1): EAGVVQSPRYKIIEKKQPVAFWCNPISGHNTLYWYLQNLGQGPELLIRYENEEAVDDSQLPKDRFSAERLKGVDSTLKIQPAELGDSAVYLCASSFDRVTLNEQFFGPGTRLTVL.

This clonotype appeared many times. V is TRBV28 and J is TRBJ2-7; 9 positions agree with TRBD2. CDR3 length: 14 amino acids. Germline-derived CDR1 and CDR2 are MDHEN and SYDVKM. Trimming cost V 6 bases and J 7 bases; bases outside gene matches: 10. CDR3 sequence: CASRQQRGAREQYF. In DNA, the CDR3 is TGTGCCAGCAGACAGCAGCGGGGGGCGAGGGAGCAGTACTTC.

This chain links TRBV7-8 with TRBJ2-1, with D tentatively TRBD2 (5 bases). Germline-derived CDR1 and CDR2 are SGHVS and FQNEAQ. The V and J ends lost 5 bases and 9 bases respectively, with 14 bases between them. CDR3 length: 13 amino acids. CDR3 coding DNA: TGTGCCAGCAGCGTAACTAGTTTGGGTGAGCAGTTCTTC. Encoded protein: CASSVTSLGEQFF.

The J gene is TRBJ1-2, the V gene TRBV5-1; TRBD1 agrees at 7 bases. Germline loops: CDR1 SGHRS, CDR2 YFSETQ. J gave up 7 bases and V 2 bases, and 11 bases lay outside the gene matches. The CDR3 has 15 residues. CDR3 residues: CASSFTGTARGGYTF. DNA for the CDR3: TGCGCCAGCAGCTTCACCGGGACAGCGCGGGGTGGCTACACCTTC.

This clonotype was picked up a small number of times. The chain is built from TRBV5-1 and TRBJ2-7; D not certain. The V gene's germline CDR1 is SGHRS and CDR2 YFSETQ. The CDR3 loop spans 13 amino acids. Trimming pared 0 bases from V and 5 bases from J, leaving 9 bases between. The CDR3 protein is CASSLGMRDEQYF. As DNA, the CDR3 is TGCGCCAGCAGCTTGGGTATGAGAGACGAGCAGTACTTC.

J is TRBJ2-3 and V is TRBV29-1, with a possible D match to TRBD2 (5 bases). This CDR3 contains 14 residues. Germline CDR1 and CDR2: SQVTM and ANQGSEA. The V end was cut by 2 bases, the J end by 3 bases, with 12 bases between. The CDR3 region has the DNA TGCAGCGTTGAATCCGGGTGGAGGACAGATACGCAGTATTTT. Encoded protein: CSVESGWRTDTQYF.

This clonotype was counted only a few times. The gene calls are TRBV4-1 and TRBJ1-2, with a possible D match to TRBD1 (6 bases). From germline, CDR1 is MGHRA and CDR2 YSYEKL. The CDR3 contains 15 residues. V shed 3 bases and J shed 8 bases, with 19 bases lying between them. Here the CDR3 DNA reads TGCGCCAGCAGCCAGAGGACAGAAGGAAATCAGGGCTACACCTTC. It translates to CASSQRTEGNQGYTF.

This chain links TRBV7-2 with TRBJ2-5, with no clear D. CDR3 size: 17 residues. CDR1 SGHTA and CDR2 FQGNSA come from the germline V gene. Trimming pared 0 bases from V and 5 bases from J, leaving 19 bases between. CDR3 bases: TGTGCCAGCAGCTTAGCGAGGTTGCGTGGAGTCGGGGAGACCCAGTACTTC. Its translation is CASSLARLRGVGETQYF.

This clonotype was seen ten or more times. The J gene is TRBJ2-1, the V gene TRBV5-1, with 10 nucleotides matching TRBD2. Trimming took 7 bases from V and 2 from J; bases not matched to a gene: 3. Germline CDR1 reads SGHRS; CDR2 reads YFSETQ. The CDR3 covers 14 residues. The CDR3 loop reads CASGTSATYNEQFF. CDR3 sequence (DNA): TGCGCCAGCGGGACTAGCGCTACCTACAATGAGCAGTTCTTC.

J is TRBJ2-3 and V is TRBV5-4, with no clear D. V was cut by 4 bases and J by 2 bases, with 11 bases left in between. The CDR3 is made up of 14 amino acids. Germline CDR1 is SGHNT and CDR2 is YYREEE (reference sequence). The CDR3 region is CASSPDPVTDTQYF. CDR3 in DNA: TGTGCCAGCAGCCCGGACCCTGTCACAGATACGCAGTATTTT. Full variable domain (outside the CDR3, taken from reference TRBV5-4 and TRBJ2-3): ETGVTQSPTHLIKTRGQQVTLRCSSQSGHNTVSWYQQALGQGPQFIFQYYREEENGRGNFPPRFSGLQFPNYSSELNVNALELDDSALYLCASSPDPVTDTQYFGPGTRLTVL.

This clonotype was seen repeatedly, ten times or more. The J gene is TRBJ2-1, the V gene TRBV4-1; 7 positions agree with TRBD2. J lost 3 bases, V lost 0 bases, and 8 bases had no gene match. Germline V CDR1 and CDR2: MGHRA, YSYEKL. The CDR3 is 17 amino acids. The CDR3 DNA follows: TGCGCCAGCAGCCAAGATCTCCCGGAGCGGGGCTACAATGAGCAGTTCTTC. Encoded protein: CASSQDLPERGYNEQFF.

This clonotype was recorded at least ten times. The J gene is TRBJ1-4, the V gene TRBV5-1; 7 nucleotides match TRBD1. CDR3 length: 15 residues. CDR1 is SGHRS and CDR2 is YFSETQ in the germline V gene. V gave up 1 base and J gave up 7 bases; unmatched junction bases: 7. In nucleotides, the CDR3 is TGCGCCAGCAGCTTGAGTACAGGGGTTCGTGAAAAACTGTTTTTT. Its translation is CASSLSTGVREKLFF.

This clonotype has a count of ten or more. The chain uses TRBV5-1 and TRBJ1-4, with TRBD1 matching over 8 bases. Trimming removed 1 base from V and 5 bases from J; junction bases left unmatched: 1. CDR1 and CDR2 from the germline V gene are SGHRS and YFSETQ. This CDR3 has 14 residues. The CDR3 nucleotides are TGCGCCAGCAGCTTGCAGGGGGCGAATGAAAAACTGTTTTTT. This translates into CASSLQGANEKLFF.

This clonotype was detected many times. V usage is TRBV20-1 and J usage is TRBJ2-2; D gene ambiguous. This CDR3 spans 14 amino acids. In germline, CDR1 is DFQATT, CDR2 SNEGSKA (reference sequence). V lost 3 bases and J 0 bases, leaving 8 bases between the germline ends. This CDR3 is CSASGQANTGELFF. The CDR3 DNA follows: TGCAGTGCTAGCGGCCAGGCGAACACCGGGGAGCTGTTTTTT.

This clonotype has a count of ten or more. The chain carries TRBV14 and TRBJ1-6; tentative D call: TRBD1 (6 bases). This CDR3 spans 14 amino acids. Per germline, CDR1 SGHDN and CDR2 FVKESK. Trimming took off 3 bases at V and 10 bases at J, with 13 bases between the two ends. The CDR3 is CASSQGQGRSPLHF. CDR3 DNA sequence: TGTGCCAGCAGCCAGGGGCAGGGGAGATCACCCCTCCACTTT.

The chain couples TRBV29-1 to TRBJ2-5, with 7 bases identical to TRBD1. Trimming took 2 bases from V and 2 from J; bases not matched to a gene: 8. Germline lookup yields CDR1 SQVTM and CDR2 ANQGSEA. The CDR3 spans 15 residues. The CDR3 nucleotides read TGCAGCGTTGAAATACAGGGGCGCGGGCAAGAGACCCAGTACTTC. Translation gives CSVEIQGRGQETQYF.

The chain recombines TRBV24-1 with TRBJ2-1, with a tentative D call TRBD2 (6 bases). Germline V gene sequence: CDR1 KGHDR, CDR2 SFDVKD. Between the trimmed V and J ends, which lost 1 base and 7 bases, there was a span of 16 bases. This CDR3 spans 16 amino acids. CDR3 DNA: TGTGCCACCAGTGATTTATCCGGGAGTAGACTGAATGAGCAGTTCTTC. Translation: CATSDLSGSRLNEQFF.

This clonotype was recorded a few times. The rearrangement joins TRBV12-3 or TRBV12-4 to TRBJ1-2, with D maybe TRBD1 (5 bases). The CDR3 covers 14 residues. V was clipped by 5 bases and J by 4 bases, with 14 bases between them. CDR3 nucleotide sequence: TGTGCCAGCAGTAATGGGTGGGGGAGCTATGGCTACACCTTC. Translating it yields CASSNGWGSYGYTF.

This clonotype was observed a handful of times. The chain employs TRBV5-1 and TRBJ2-2; 7 bases are a match to TRBD1. Looked up from germline, CDR1 is SGHRS and CDR2 is YFSETQ. J lost 3 bases, V lost 4 bases, and 9 bases had no gene match. CDR3 length: 16 amino acids. CDR3 nucleotides: TGCGCCAGCAGCCGGTCGACAGGGTTAGACACCGGGGAGCTGTTTTTT. This codes for CASSRSTGLDTGELFF.

Notes on this clonotype: Germline is not matched at one junction end, which may reflect a read error. CDR3 in amino acids: CASSYSGQGANVLTF. The CDR3 DNA sequence: TGTGCCAGCAGTTACTCCGGGCAGGGGGCCAACGTCCTGACTTTT. V and J are TRBV6-5 and TRBJ2-6; 8 positions match TRBD1. Germline V CDR1 and CDR2: MNHEY, SVGAGI. The CDR3 spans 15 residues.

At least ten counts were recorded for this clonotype. The CDR3, as DNA: TGTGCCAGCAGTTCCGGGACAGCCACAGATACGCAGTATTTT. It encodes CASSSGTATDTQYF. The V call is TRBV5-6, the J call TRBJ2-3; TRBD1 aligns across 7 bases. This CDR3 region has 14 residues. V trimming: 5 bases; J trimming: 2 bases; junction bases outside the gene matches: 5. Germline CDR1 and CDR2: SGHDT and YYEEEE.

This clonotype was observed a few times. This chain joins TRBV7-8 and TRBJ2-7, with 7 bases lining up with TRBD1. The CDR3 loop spans 14 amino acids. Trimming cost V 2 bases and J 6 bases; bases outside gene matches: 7. The germline V gene has CDR1 SGHVS and CDR2 FQNEAQ. This chain's CDR3 is CASSLSGRGTEQYF. The CDR3 DNA sequence: TGTGCCAGCAGCTTAAGTGGCAGGGGGACCGAGCAGTACTTC.

The rearrangement links TRBV15 to TRBJ2-3; 7 bases are a match to TRBD2. Germline trimming cut 11 bases from V and 0 bases from J; bases unmatched to any gene: 8. The CDR3 sequence is 14 residues long. Germline V lookup: CDR1 LNHNV, CDR2 YYDKDF (reference sequence). The CDR3 protein is CASRGELSTDTQYF. The CDR3 DNA is TGTGCCTCCCGGGGGGAACTCAGCACAGATACGCAGTATTTT.

This clonotype has a handful of counts. This chain links TRBV7-3 with TRBJ2-6; no firm D call. This CDR3 spans 19 amino acids. V lost 1 base and J 1 base, leaving 17 bases between the germline ends. The germline gives CDR1 SGHTA, CDR2 FQGTGA. Here the CDR3 DNA reads TGTGCCAGCAGCTTAATCCGGGCAGATTGGAATTCTGGGGCCAACGTCCTGACTTTC. Its protein is CASSLIRADWNSGANVLTF.

The chain combines TRBV4-2 with TRBJ2-1, with 8 nucleotides matching TRBD2. CDR3 length equals 16 residues. After removal of 4 bases from V and 8 bases from J, the junction contained 13 bases not matched to a gene. Germline CDR1 is LGHNA and CDR2 is YNFKEQ. The CDR3 here is CASSPGGGLGEHEQFF. In DNA, the CDR3 is TGTGCCAGCAGCCCCGGGGGGGGACTAGGAGAGCATGAGCAGTTCTTC.

The chain is built from TRBV20-1 and TRBJ1-5, with D possibly being TRBD1 (6 bases). Germline CDR1 reads DFQATT; CDR2 reads SNEGSKA (reference sequence). V lost 6 bases and J 5 bases, leaving 14 bases between the germline ends. The CDR3 consists of 13 residues. CDR3 in DNA: TGCAGTGCGGGGGCCTCTAAGGATCAGCCCCAGCATTTT. Its protein product is CSAGASKDQPQHF.

This clonotype was counted ten times or more. The J gene is TRBJ2-3, the V gene TRBV20-1; 10 bases match TRBD2. Unmatched junction bases numbered 7, after V lost 0 bases and J lost 7 bases. The CDR3 covers 15 residues. The germline gives CDR1 DFQATT, CDR2 SNEGSKA (reference sequence). This chain's CDR3 is CSARDLAGAPNTQYF. In nucleotides, the CDR3 is TGCAGTGCTAGAGACCTAGCGGGAGCCCCCAATACGCAGTATTTT.

This clonotype showed up just a few times. CDR3 DNA sequence: TGTGCCAGCAGTCACGCCGGCAGCACGGAGACCCAGTACTTC. Protein product: CASSHAGSTETQYF. J is TRBJ2-5 and V is TRBV5-6; D is unclear. Trimming stripped 5 bases from V and 5 bases from J, with 16 bases between. The V gene's germline CDR1 is SGHDT and CDR2 YYEEEE. The CDR3 contains 14 residues.

The chain carries TRBV12-3 or TRBV12-4 and TRBJ2-7; 8 bases agree with TRBD2. This CDR3 is 14 amino acids long. The ends lost 6 bases at V and 5 bases at J; junction bases unmatched: 9. CDR3 protein: CASRIAGSRNEQYF. The DNA for the CDR3 is TGTGCCAGCAGGATAGCGGGATCGAGGAACGAGCAGTACTTC.

This clonotype was seen many times. The rearrangement uses TRBV29-1 and TRBJ2-7, with D possibly TRBD1 on 6 matching bases. The CDR3 loop spans 13 amino acids. Germline V gene lookup returns CDR1 SQVTM and CDR2 ANQGSEA. The ends were cut back, 4 bases at V and 1 base at J, with 11 bases in the middle. DNA for the CDR3: TGCAGCGTTGTGTCAGGGGAATCCTACGAGCAGTACGTC. Its translation is CSVVSGESYEQYV.

There are many counts of this clonotype. V is TRBV6-4 and J is TRBJ2-5; D not certain. The germline V gene has CDR1 MRHNA and CDR2 SNTAGT. V lost 6 bases and J lost 2, with 13 bases in between. The CDR3 length is 14 residues. The DNA of the CDR3 is TGTGCCAGCAGCATCCATCGAGATCAAGAGACCCAGTACTTC. Amino acids: CASSIHRDQETQYF.

This sequence joins TRBV6-5 and TRBJ2-3; D is possibly TRBD2 (6 bases). The CDR3 sequence is 16 residues long. The germline CDR1 and CDR2 sequences are MNHEY and SVGAGI. Between the trimmed V and J ends, which lost 7 bases and 4 bases, there was a span of 21 bases. The CDR3 DNA follows: TGTGCCAGCACTGGGGCGGGCCTGGGCGGGGCAGATACGCAGTATTTT. Translated, it gives CASTGAGLGGADTQYF.